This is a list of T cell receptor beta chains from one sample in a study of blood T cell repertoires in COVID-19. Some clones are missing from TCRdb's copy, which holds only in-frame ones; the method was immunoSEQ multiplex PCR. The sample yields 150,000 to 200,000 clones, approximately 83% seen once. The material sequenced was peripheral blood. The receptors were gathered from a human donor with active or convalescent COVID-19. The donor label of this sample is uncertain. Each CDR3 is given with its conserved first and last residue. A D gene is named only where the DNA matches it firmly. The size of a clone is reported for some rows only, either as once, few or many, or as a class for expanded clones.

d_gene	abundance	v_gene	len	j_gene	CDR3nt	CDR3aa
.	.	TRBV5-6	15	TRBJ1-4	TGTGCCAGCAGCTACGGGACATGGACAAATGAAAAACTGTTTTTT	CASSYGTWTNEKLFF
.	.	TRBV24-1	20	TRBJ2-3	TGTGTCACCAGTGACCCTATTGGACAGGGGAGGCTAGCGGGAGCAGATACGCAGTATTTT	CVTSDPIGQGRLAGADTQYF
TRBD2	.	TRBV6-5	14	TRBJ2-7	TGTGCCAGCAGTTACTCGGGAGGGCCCTACGAGCAGTACTTC	CASSYSGGPYEQYF
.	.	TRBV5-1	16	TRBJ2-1	TGCGCCAGCAGCGAGCCGGGACTGAGCTCCTACAATGAGCAGTTCTTC	CASSEPGLSSYNEQFF
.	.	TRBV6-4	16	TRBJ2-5	TGTGCCAGCAGTGACAGGTACAGAAAATATGTGGAGACCCAGTACTTC	CASSDRYRKYVETQYF
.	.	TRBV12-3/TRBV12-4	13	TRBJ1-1	TGTGCCGGCAAACTCGAGGGGGTAGGTGAAGCTTTCTTT	CAGKLEGVGEAFF
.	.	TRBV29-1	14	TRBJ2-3	TGCAGCGTTCAAAGGAGCGGAAGCACAGATACGCAGTATTTT	CSVQRSGSTDTQYF
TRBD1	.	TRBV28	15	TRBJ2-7	TGTGCCAGCAGCTCCCCGGGCAGGGGGTCTTACGAGCAGTACTTC	CASSSPGRGSYEQYF
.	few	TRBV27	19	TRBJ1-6	TGTGCCAGCAGTTTATCGGCCGGGTACGGGAGCTCCTATAATTCACCCCTCCACTTT	CASSLSAGYGSSYNSPLHF
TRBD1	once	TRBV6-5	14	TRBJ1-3	TGTGCCAGCAGACGGACAGGGCCTGGAAACACCATATATTTT	CASRRTGPGNTIYF
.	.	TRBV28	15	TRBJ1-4	TGTGCCAGCAGTTACGAGGGGGCAACTAATGAAAAACTGTTTTTT	CASSYEGATNEKLFF
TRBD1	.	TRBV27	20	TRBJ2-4	TGTGCCAGCAGTCCCGCGGGACAGGGCCTCGGGAGGTTAGCCAAAAACATTCAGTACTTC	CASSPAGQGLGRLAKNIQYF
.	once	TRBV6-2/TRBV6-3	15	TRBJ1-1	TGTGCCAGCAGTTACCTGCCCAGGTCGAACACTGAAGCTTTCTTT	CASSYLPRSNTEAFF